The 17 T cell receptor beta chains below all came from one sample that was sequenced in a study of T cells in Graves' hyperthyroidism and ophthalmopathy. TCR beta CDR3 regions were amplified from RNA. HTBI primers drove first-round RT-PCR of the TCR CDR3. TCRdb re-analysed the multiplex PCR reads in MiXCR, keeping a single row per CDR3 protein. Here the sample spans fewer than 600,000 distinct CDR3 sequences, about 14% being singletons. Source material: blood. All receptors come from a middle-aged woman with Graves' hyperthyroidism.

Note on this clonotype: The junction departs from the called germline gene at one end, perhaps through a read error. V gene TRBV18 combines with J gene TRBJ2-1; 8 bases match TRBD2. The CDR3 loop spans 16 amino acids. Germline V gives CDR1 KGHSH, CDR2 LQKENI. The CDR3 here is CASSPPTSEGYNEQLF. DNA for the CDR3: TGTGCCAGCTCACCACCGACTAGCGAGGGTTACAATGAGCAGCTCTTC.

This clonotype was observed many times. The rearrangement uses TRBV28 and TRBJ1-1, with D maybe TRBD1 (5 bases). With 6 bases removed from V and 1 base from J, the gap between germline ends came to 9 bases. CDR1 MDHEN and CDR2 SYDVKM come from the germline V gene. The CDR3 is made up of 13 amino acids. The CDR3 region has the DNA TGTGCCAGCAGCATAGACAGGAACACTGAAGCTTTCTTT. This sequence encodes CASSIDRNTEAFF.

This chain joins TRBV20-1 and TRBJ2-7, with 10 nucleotides matching TRBD2. Unmatched junction bases numbered 11, after V lost 6 bases and J lost 0 bases. Germline CDR1 reads DFQATT; CDR2 reads SNEGSKA (reference sequence). The CDR3 is made up of 16 amino acids. CDR3 DNA sequence: TGCAGTGCCACTGGACTAGCGGAGGCCCTCTCCTACGAGCAGTACTTC. It translates to CSATGLAEALSYEQYF.

This clonotype was picked up many times. V and J are TRBV7-9 and TRBJ2-7; 10 nucleotides line up with TRBD2. Germline lookup yields CDR1 SEHNR and CDR2 FQNEAQ (reference sequence). This CDR3 contains 16 residues. Losses at the gene ends were 9 bases for V and 0 bases for J; bases not matched to a gene: 11. CDR3 protein: CASINLSGRSSYEQYF. The CDR3 DNA follows: TGTGCCAGTATCAACCTTAGCGGGAGGAGCTCCTACGAGCAGTACTTC.

This clonotype was seen only a few times. This rearrangement joins TRBV30 to TRBJ2-5; a weak D match, TRBD2 (7 bases). Germline assignment: CDR1 GTSNPN and CDR2 SVGIG (reference sequence). The ends were cut back, 3 bases at V and 7 bases at J, with 15 bases in the middle. The CDR3 is 13 residues long. CDR3 amino acids: CAWSHGGLGTQYF. CDR3 DNA: TGTGCCTGGAGCCACGGGGGGCTCGGGACCCAGTACTTC.

This clonotype was detected a few times. This may be a read error, as it is one base from a much larger clone. The V gene is TRBV7-3, the J gene TRBJ2-3; D is possibly TRBD1 (5 bases). There are 14 residues in the CDR3. The germline V gene has CDR1 SGHTA and CDR2 FQGTGA. The CDR3, as DNA: TGTGCCAGCAGATCCACCGTGGACACAGATGCGCAGTATTTT. This gives the protein CASRSTVDTDAQYF.

In this sample, this clonotype turned up a few times. The CDR3 DNA reads as TGTGCCACCAGGGCCGGGACGTCCGACTCCTACGAGCAGTACTTC. This gives the protein CATRAGTSDSYEQYF. This sequence joins TRBV24-1 and TRBJ2-7; D may be TRBD1 or TRBD2 (5 bases each). This CDR3 has 15 amino acids. V was clipped by 7 bases and J by 0 bases, with 15 bases between them. The germline V gene encodes CDR1 KGHDR and CDR2 SFDVKD.

This clonotype was seen repeatedly, ten times or more. This chain links TRBV15 with TRBJ1-2; the D is unclear. Trimming left V 3 bases short and J 1 base short, with 18 bases between. Germline CDR1 LNHNV, CDR2 YYDKDF (reference sequence). This CDR3 has 17 amino acids. In DNA, the CDR3 is TGTGCCACCAGCAGGGATCGGATCTCAGAGCTTAACTATGGCTACACCTTC. Protein product: CATSRDRISELNYGYTF.

The CDR3, as DNA: TGTGCCAGCAGTTTGGATCGGGTCTCTGGGGCCAACGTCCTGACTTTC. This sequence encodes CASSLDRVSGANVLTF. This rearrangement joins TRBV28 to TRBJ2-6; D is uncertain. The germline V gene encodes CDR1 MDHEN and CDR2 SYDVKM. The V end lost 3 bases, the J end lost 0 bases, and 9 bases lay between the germline ends. The CDR3 has 16 residues.

V gene TRBV15 combines with J gene TRBJ2-5; D possibly corresponds to TRBD1 (6 bases). V was cut by 3 bases and J by 5 bases, with 22 bases left in between. The CDR3 runs 17 residues. Germline V lookup: CDR1 LNHNV, CDR2 YYDKDF (reference sequence). CDR3 in amino acids: CATSSGVTGRQGETQYF. The CDR3 DNA reads TGTGCCACCAGCAGTGGGGTGACCGGCAGGCAGGGGGAGACCCAGTACTTC.

A few counts support this clonotype. The chain is built from TRBV18 and TRBJ1-5; a possible D gene is TRBD1 (5 bases). CDR3 size: 15 residues. V lost 3 bases, J lost 0 bases, and 9 bases lay in between. In germline, CDR1 is KGHSH, CDR2 LQKENI. This chain's CDR3 is CASSPPGLSNQPQHF. CDR3 nucleotides: TGTGCCAGCTCACCCCCGGGACTTAGCAATCAGCCCCAGCATTTT.

J is TRBJ2-2 and V is TRBV12-3 or TRBV12-4; 9 positions agree with TRBD2. V lost 6 bases, J lost 3 bases, and 8 bases stayed unmatched. The CDR3 is 16 amino acids. The CDR3 bases are TGTGCCAGCAGCCGCGGACTAGCGCGGGACACCGGGGAGCTGTTTTTT. It codes for CASSRGLARDTGELFF.

This clonotype was counted at least ten times. Written as DNA, the CDR3 is TGTGCCAGCAGGCCGGGACACAGCTCTGGAAACACCATATATTTT. It codes for CASRPGHSSGNTIYF. The J gene is TRBJ1-3, the V gene TRBV12-3 or TRBV12-4; maybe TRBD1 (6 bases). Trimming removed 6 bases at V and 0 bases at J, with 12 bases between. The CDR3 spans 15 residues.

The sample holds many counts of this clonotype. The J gene is TRBJ1-1, the V gene TRBV10-3; perhaps TRBD1 as D (5 bases). Trimming shortened V by 6 bases and J by 10 bases, and 12 bases separated the two germline ends. The CDR3 is 11 residues long. Germline values: CDR1 ENHRY, CDR2 SYGVKD. The CDR3 sequence is CAIRSTGGAFF. The CDR3 nucleotides are TGTGCCATCAGGTCCACGGGGGGAGCTTTCTTT.

The table lists this clonotype with many counts. The chain uses TRBV30 and TRBJ1-1, with D possibly TRBD1 on 5 matching bases. CDR1 is GTSNPN and CDR2 is SVGIG in the germline V gene (reference sequence). This CDR3 has 13 amino acids. V was pared by 6 bases and J by 3 bases, with 14 bases between. The CDR3 is CACTPTGDTEAFF. CDR3 DNA: TGTGCCTGTACCCCAACGGGGGACACTGAAGCTTTCTTT.

This clonotype was observed a handful of times. The chain uses TRBV9 and TRBJ2-1, with TRBD2 matching over 10 bases. Germline V gives CDR1 SGDLS, CDR2 YYNGEE. V gave up 3 bases and J gave up 5 bases; unmatched junction bases: 8. The CDR3 runs to 16 residues. CDR3 coding DNA: TGTGCCAGCAGCGCCCACCAGCGGGAGGGGGACAATGAGCAGTTCTTC. It specifies CASSAHQREGDNEQFF.

This clonotype has more than one count but fewer than ten. The chain combines TRBV4-2 with TRBJ2-1, with D perhaps TRBD2 (5 bases). V was clipped by 0 bases and J by 4 bases, with 10 bases between them. Germline V gene lookup returns CDR1 LGHNA and CDR2 YNFKEQ. The length of the CDR3 is 15 residues. DNA of the CDR3: TGTGCCAGCAGCCAAGACCGAGCGGTATACAATGAGCAGTTCTTC. It translates to CASSQDRAVYNEQFF.